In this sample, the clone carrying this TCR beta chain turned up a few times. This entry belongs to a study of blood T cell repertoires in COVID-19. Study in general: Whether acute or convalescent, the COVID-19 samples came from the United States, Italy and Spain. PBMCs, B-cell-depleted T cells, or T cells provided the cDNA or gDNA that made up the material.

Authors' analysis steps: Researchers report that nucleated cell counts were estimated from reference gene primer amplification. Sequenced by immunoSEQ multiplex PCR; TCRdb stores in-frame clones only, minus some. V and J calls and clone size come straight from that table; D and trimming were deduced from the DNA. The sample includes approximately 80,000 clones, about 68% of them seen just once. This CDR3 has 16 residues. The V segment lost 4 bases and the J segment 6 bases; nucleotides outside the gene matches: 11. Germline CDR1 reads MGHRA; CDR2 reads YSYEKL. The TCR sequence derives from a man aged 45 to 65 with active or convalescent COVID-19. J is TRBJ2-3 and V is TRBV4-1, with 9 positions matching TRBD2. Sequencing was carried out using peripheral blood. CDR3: CASSLNRAGGGDTQYF. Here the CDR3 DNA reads TGCGCCAGCAGCCTTAATAGAGCGGGGGGCGGGGATACGCAGTATTTT.